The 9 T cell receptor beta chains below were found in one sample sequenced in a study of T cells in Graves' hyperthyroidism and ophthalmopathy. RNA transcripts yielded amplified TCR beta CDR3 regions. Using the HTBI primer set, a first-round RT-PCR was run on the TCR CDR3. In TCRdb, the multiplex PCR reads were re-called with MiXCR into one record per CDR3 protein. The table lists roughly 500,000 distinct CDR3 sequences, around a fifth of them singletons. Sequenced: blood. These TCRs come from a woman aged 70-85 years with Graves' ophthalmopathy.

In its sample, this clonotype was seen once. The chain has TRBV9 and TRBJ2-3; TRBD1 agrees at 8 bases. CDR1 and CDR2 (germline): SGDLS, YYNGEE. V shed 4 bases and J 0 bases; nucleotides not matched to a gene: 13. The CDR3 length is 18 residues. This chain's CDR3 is CASSLRRDRPTSTDTQYF. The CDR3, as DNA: TGTGCCAGCAGCCTTAGGCGGGACAGGCCTACTAGCACAGATACGCAGTATTTT.

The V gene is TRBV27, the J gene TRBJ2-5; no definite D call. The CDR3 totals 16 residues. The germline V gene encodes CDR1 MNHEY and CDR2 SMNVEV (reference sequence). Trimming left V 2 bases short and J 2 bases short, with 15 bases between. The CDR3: CASSLSAGWRQETQYF. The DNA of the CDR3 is TGTGCCAGCAGTTTAAGTGCAGGCTGGCGGCAAGAGACCCAGTACTTC.

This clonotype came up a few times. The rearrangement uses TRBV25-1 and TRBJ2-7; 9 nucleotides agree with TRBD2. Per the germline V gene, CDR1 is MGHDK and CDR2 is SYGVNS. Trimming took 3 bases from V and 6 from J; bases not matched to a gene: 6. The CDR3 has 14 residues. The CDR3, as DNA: TGTGCCAGCAGTGAGGGCGGGAGGGTTGTCGAGCAGTACTTC. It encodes CASSEGGRVVEQYF.

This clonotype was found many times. The CDR3 here is CAWSALREQYF. CDR3 coding DNA: TGTGCCTGGAGTGCCCTCAGGGAGCAGTACTTC. This chain uses TRBV30 with TRBJ2-7; D remains ambiguous. The CDR3 runs 11 residues. CDR1 and CDR2 (germline): GTSNPN, SVGIG (reference sequence). Trimming left V 1 base short and J 7 bases short, with 8 bases between.

The CDR3 protein is CSAPLSGGQRSDTQYF. The CDR3 nucleotides are TGCAGTGCTCCCCTCTCAGGGGGCCAGAGGTCAGATACGCAGTATTTT. This chain links TRBV20-1 with TRBJ2-3; 8 bases map to TRBD1. CDR1 and CDR2 from the germline V gene are DFQATT and SNEGSKA (reference sequence). Trimming at V came to 5 bases and at J to 4 bases, leaving 14 bases not matched to a gene. The CDR3 is 16 amino acids.

The CDR3 DNA sequence: TGTGCCAGTAATGTGGGACCGCTGAACACCGGGGAGCTGTTTTTT. Translating gives CASNVGPLNTGELFF. The V call is TRBV19, the J call TRBJ2-2, with D perhaps matching TRBD1 or TRBD2 (5 bases each). The ends were cut back, 7 bases at V and 1 base at J, with 13 bases in the middle. Germline V gene lookup returns CDR1 LNHDA and CDR2 SQIVND (reference sequence). The CDR3 sequence is 15 residues long.

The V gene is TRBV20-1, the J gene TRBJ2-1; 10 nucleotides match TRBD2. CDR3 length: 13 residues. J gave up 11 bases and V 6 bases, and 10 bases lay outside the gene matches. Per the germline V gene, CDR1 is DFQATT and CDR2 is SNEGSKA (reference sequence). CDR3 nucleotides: TGCAGTGCGGAATTAGCGGGAGGCACTAAGCAGTTCTTC. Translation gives CSAELAGGTKQFF.

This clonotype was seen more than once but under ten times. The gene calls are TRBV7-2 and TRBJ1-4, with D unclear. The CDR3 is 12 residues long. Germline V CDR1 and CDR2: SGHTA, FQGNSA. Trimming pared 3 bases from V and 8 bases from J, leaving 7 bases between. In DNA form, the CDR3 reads TGTGCCAGCAGCTTCTCGGGGGAAAAACTGTTTTTT. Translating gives CASSFSGEKLFF.

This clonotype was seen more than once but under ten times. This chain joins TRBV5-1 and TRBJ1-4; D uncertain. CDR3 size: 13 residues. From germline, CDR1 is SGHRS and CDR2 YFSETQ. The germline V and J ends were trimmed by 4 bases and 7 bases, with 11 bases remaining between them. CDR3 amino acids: CASSQAMGEKLFF. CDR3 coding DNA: TGCGCCAGCAGCCAGGCTATGGGTGAAAAACTGTTTTTT.